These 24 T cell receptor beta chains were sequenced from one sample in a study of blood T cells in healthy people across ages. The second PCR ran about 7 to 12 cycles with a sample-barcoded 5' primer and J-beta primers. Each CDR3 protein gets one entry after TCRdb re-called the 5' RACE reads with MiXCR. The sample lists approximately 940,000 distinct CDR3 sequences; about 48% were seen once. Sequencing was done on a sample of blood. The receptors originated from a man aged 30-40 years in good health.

CDR3 region: CASTPSRGGTQYF. The CDR3 region has the DNA TGTGCCAGCACTCCCAGCCGGGGAGGGACGCAGTATTTT. This chain joins TRBV2 and TRBJ2-3, with 7 bases fitting TRBD2. The ends lost 7 bases at V and 9 bases at J; junction bases unmatched: 10. Germline V CDR1 and CDR2: SNHLY, FYNNEI. The CDR3 covers 13 residues.

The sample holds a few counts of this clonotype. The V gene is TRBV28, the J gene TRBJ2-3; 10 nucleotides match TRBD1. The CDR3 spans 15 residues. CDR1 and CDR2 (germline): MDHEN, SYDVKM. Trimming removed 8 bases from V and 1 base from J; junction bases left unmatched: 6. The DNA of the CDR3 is TGTGCCAGCCCCTCCGGGACAGGGGGCACAGATACGCAGTATTTT. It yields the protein CASPSGTGGTDTQYF.

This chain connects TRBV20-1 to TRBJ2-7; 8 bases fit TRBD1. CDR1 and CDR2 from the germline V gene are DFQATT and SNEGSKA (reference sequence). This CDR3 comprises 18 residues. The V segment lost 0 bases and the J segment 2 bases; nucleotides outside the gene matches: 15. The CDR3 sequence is CSARDQRTGSKGTYEQYF. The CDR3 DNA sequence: TGCAGTGCTAGAGATCAGCGGACAGGGTCCAAAGGGACCTACGAGCAGTACTTC.

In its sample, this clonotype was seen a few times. The CDR3 sequence is CATSRTIQVGEQYF. The CDR3 coding sequence is TGTGCCACCAGCAGAACTATACAGGTGGGCGAGCAGTACTTC. The V and J genes are TRBV15 and TRBJ2-7, with D maybe TRBD1 (5 bases). Looked up from germline, CDR1 is LNHNV and CDR2 is YYDKDF (reference sequence). V shed 2 bases and J shed 6 bases, with 14 bases lying between them. The CDR3 has 14 amino acids.

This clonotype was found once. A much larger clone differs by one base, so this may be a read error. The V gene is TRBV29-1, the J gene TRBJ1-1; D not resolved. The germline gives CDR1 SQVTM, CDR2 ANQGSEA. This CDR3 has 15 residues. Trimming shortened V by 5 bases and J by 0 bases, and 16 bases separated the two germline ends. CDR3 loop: CSVQRWTGMNTEAFF. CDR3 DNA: TGCAGCGTTCAACGATGGACGGGAATGAACACTGAAGCTTTCTTT. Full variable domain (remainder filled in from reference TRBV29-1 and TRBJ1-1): SAVISQKPSRDICQRGTSLTIQCQVDSQVTMMFWYRQQPGQSLTLIATANQGSEATYESGFVIDKFPISRPNLTFSTLTVSNMSPEDSSIYLCSVQRWTGMNTEAFFGQGTRLTVV.

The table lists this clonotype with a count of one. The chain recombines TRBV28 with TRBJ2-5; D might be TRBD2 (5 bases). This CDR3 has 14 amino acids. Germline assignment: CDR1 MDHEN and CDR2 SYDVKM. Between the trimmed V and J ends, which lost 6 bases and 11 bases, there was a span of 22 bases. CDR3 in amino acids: CASRRADRAWEQYF. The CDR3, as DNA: TGTGCCAGCAGGCGGGCCGATCGAGCGTGGGAGCAGTACTTC. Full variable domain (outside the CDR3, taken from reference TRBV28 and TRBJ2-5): DVKVTQSSRYLVKRTGEKVFLECVQDMDHENMFWYRQDPGLGLRLIYFSYDVKMKEKGDIPEGYSVSREKKERFSLILESASTNQTSMYLCASRRADRAWEQYFGPGTRLLVL.

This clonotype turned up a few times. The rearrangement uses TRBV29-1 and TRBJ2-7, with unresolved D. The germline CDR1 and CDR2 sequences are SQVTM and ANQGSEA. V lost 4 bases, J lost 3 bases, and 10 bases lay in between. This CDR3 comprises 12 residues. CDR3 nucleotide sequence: TGCAGCGTTGGTGTAGCCCGCTACGAGCAGTACTTC. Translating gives CSVGVARYEQYF.

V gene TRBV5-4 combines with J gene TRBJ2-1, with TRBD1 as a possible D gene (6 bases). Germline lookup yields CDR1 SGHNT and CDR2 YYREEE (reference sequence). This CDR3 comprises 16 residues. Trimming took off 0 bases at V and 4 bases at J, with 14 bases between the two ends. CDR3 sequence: CASSLGGLSGYNEQFF. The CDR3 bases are TGTGCCAGCAGCTTGGGGGGGCTATCGGGGTACAATGAGCAGTTCTTC. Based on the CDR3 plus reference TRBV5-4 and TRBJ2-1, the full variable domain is ETGVTQSPTHLIKTRGQQVTLRCSSQSGHNTVSWYQQALGQGPQFIFQYYREEENGRGNFPPRFSGLQFPNYSSELNVNALELDDSALYLCASSLGGLSGYNEQFFGPGTRLTVL.

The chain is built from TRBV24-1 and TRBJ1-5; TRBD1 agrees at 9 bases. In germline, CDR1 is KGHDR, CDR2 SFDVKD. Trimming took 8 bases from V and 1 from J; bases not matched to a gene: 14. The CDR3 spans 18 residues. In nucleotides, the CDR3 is TGTGCCACCACTATGACAGGGGGTAAAGTTCGCAGCAATCAGCCCCAGCATTTT. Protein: CATTMTGGKVRSNQPQHF.

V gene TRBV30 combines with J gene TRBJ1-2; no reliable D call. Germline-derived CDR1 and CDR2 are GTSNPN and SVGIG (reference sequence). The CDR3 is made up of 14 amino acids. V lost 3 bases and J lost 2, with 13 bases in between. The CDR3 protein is CAWSSAARNYGYTF. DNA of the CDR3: TGTGCCTGGAGCTCGGCAGCTAGGAACTATGGCTACACCTTC.

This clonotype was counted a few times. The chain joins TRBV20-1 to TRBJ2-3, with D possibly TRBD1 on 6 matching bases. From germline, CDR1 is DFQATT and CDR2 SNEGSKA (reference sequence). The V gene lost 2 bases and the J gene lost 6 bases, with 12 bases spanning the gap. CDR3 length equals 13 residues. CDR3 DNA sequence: TGCAGTGCTAGATCAGGGGCGGACGATACGCAGTATTTT. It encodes CSARSGADDTQYF.

CDR3 protein: CASSYVGDTWRYGYTF. The CDR3 coding sequence is TGTGCCAGCAGTTACGTCGGGGACACTTGGCGATATGGCTACACCTTC. The J gene is TRBJ1-2, the V gene TRBV6-2 or TRBV6-3; D perhaps matches TRBD1 (6 bases). The length of the CDR3 is 16 residues. Trimming shortened V by 2 bases and J by 5 bases, and 18 bases separated the two germline ends. Per germline, CDR1 MNHEY and CDR2 SVGEGT.

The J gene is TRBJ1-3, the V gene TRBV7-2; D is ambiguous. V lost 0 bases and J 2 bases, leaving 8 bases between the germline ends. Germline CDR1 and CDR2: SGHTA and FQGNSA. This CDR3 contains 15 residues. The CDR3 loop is CASSLARRPGNTIYF. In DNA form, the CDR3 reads TGTGCCAGCAGCTTAGCGCGCAGACCTGGAAACACCATATATTTT. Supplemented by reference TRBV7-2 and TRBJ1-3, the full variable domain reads GAGVSQSPSNKVTEKGKDVELRCDPISGHTALYWYRQSLGQGLEFLIYFQGNSAPDKSGLPSDRFSAERTGGSVSTLTIQRTQQEDSAVYLCASSLARRPGNTIYFGEGSWLTVV.

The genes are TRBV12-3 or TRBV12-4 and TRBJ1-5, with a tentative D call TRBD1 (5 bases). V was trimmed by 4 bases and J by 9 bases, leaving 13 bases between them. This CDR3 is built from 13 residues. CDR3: CASSSGIASPQHF. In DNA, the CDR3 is TGTGCCAGCAGTTCAGGGATTGCGTCGCCCCAGCATTTT.

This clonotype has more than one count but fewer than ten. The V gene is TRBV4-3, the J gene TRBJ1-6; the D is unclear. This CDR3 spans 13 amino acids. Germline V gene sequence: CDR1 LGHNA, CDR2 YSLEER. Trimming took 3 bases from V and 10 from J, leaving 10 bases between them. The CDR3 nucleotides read TGCGCCAGCAGCCATGAAGGGTACTCACCCCTCCACTTT. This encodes CASSHEGYSPLHF.

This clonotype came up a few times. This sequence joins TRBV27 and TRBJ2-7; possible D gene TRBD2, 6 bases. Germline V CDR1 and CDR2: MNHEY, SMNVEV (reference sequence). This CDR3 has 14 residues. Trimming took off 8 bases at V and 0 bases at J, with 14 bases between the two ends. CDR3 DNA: TGTGCCAGCCGTGGCGGGGTAAGCTCCTACGAGCAGTACTTC. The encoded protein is CASRGGVSSYEQYF.

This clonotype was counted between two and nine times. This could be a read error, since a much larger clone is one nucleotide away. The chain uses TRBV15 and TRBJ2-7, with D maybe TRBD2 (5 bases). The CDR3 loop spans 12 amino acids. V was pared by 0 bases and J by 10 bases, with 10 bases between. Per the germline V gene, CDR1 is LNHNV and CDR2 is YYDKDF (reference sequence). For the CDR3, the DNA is TGTGCCACCAGCAGAGATATCCTAGCCCAGTACTTC. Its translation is CATSRDILAQYF.

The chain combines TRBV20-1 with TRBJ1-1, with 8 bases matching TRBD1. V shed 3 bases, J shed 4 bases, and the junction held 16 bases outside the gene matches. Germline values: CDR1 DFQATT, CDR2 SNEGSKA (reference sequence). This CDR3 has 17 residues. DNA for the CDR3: TGCAGTGCTAGGAGGCAGGGGGCGCCGATCCGTATCACTGAAGCTTTCTTT. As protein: CSARRQGAPIRITEAFF.

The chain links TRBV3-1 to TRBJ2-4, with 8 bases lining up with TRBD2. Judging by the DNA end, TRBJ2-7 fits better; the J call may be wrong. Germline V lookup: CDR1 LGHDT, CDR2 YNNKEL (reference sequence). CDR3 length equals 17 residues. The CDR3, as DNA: TGTGCCAGCAGCCAAGAAGTTAGGACGGGGGGGCCAAGCGAGCAGTACTTC. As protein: CASSQEVRTGGPSEQYF.

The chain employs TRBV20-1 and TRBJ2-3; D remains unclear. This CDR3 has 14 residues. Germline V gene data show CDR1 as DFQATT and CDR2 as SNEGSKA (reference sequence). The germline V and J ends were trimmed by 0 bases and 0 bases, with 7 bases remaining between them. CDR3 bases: TGCAGTGCTAGAGATCTCGAGAGCACAGATACGCAGTATTTT. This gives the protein CSARDLESTDTQYF.

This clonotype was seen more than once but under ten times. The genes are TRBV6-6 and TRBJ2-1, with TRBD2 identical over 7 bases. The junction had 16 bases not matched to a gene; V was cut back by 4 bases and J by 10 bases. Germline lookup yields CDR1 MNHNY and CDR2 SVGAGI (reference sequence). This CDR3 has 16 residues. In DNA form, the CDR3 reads TGTGCCAGCAGTTCCGCTGCGATAGCGGGTCCCAGGGAGCAGTTCTTC. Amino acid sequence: CASSSAAIAGPREQFF.

In DNA, the CDR3 is TGTGCCATCAGTGATCTAGCGGCAAACACCGGGGAGCTGTTTTTT. This codes for CAISDLAANTGELFF. J is TRBJ2-2 and V is TRBV10-3; 7 bases map to TRBD2. This CDR3 comprises 15 residues. V dropped 3 bases and J dropped 2; count of bases not matched to a gene: 3. Per the germline V gene, CDR1 is ENHRY and CDR2 is SYGVKD.

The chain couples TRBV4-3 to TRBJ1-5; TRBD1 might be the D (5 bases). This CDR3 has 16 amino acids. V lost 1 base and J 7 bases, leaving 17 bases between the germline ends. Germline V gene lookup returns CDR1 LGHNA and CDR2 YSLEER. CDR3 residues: CASSQGDGTGGQPQHF. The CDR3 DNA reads TGCGCCAGCAGCCAAGGGGACGGGACGGGTGGGCAGCCCCAGCATTTT.

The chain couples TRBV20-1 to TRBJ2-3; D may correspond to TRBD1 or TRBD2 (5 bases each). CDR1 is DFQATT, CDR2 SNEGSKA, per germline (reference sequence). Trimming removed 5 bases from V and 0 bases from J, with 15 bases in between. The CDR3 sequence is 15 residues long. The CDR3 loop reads CSAALRGVSTDTQYF. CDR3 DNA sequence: TGCAGTGCTGCCCTCCGAGGGGTTAGCACAGATACGCAGTATTTT.